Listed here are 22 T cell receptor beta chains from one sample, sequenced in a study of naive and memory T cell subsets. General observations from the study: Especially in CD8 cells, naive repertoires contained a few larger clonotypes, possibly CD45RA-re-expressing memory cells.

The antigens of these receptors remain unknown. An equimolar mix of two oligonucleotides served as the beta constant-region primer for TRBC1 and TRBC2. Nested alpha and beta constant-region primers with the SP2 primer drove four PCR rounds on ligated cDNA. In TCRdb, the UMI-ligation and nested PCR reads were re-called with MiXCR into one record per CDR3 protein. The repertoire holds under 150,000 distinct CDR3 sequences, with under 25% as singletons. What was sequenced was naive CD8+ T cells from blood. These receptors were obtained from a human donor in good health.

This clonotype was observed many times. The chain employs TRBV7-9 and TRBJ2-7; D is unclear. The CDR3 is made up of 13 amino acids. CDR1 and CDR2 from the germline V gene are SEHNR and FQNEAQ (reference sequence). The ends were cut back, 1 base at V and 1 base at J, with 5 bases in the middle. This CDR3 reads CASSLELSYEQYF. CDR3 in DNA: TGTGCCAGCAGCTTAGAGTTGTCCTACGAGCAGTACTTC. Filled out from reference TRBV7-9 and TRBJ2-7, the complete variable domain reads DTGVSQNPRHKITKRGQNVTFRCDPISEHNRLYWYRQTLGQGPEFLTYFQNEAQLEKSRLLSDRFSAERPKGSFSTLEIQRTEQGDSAMYLCASSLELSYEQYFGPGTRLTVT.

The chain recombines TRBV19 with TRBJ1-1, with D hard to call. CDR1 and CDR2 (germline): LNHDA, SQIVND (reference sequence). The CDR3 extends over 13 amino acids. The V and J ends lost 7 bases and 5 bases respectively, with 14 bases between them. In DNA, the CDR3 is TGTGCCAGTACGGCGGAGACAACTACTGAAGCTTTCTTT. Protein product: CASTAETTTEAFF.

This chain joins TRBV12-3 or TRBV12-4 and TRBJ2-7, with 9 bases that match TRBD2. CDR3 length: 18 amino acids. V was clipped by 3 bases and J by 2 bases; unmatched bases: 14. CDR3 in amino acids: CASSFLSSDSGGPYEQYF. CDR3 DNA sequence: TGTGCCAGCAGTTTCCTTAGCTCCGATAGCGGGGGCCCCTACGAGCAGTACTTC.

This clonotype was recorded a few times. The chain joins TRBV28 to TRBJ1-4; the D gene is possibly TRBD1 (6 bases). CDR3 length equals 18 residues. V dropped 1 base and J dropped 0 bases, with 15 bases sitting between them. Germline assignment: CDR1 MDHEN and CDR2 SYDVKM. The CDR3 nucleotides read TGTGCCAGCAGTTTATACCCCCCCGGACAGTCAACTAATGAAAAACTGTTTTTT. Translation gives CASSLYPPGQSTNEKLFF.

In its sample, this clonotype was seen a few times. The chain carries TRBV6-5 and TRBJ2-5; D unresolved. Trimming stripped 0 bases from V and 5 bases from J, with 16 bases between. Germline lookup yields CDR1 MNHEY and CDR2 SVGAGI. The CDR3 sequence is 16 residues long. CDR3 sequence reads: CASSYSKINARETQYF. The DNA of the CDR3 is TGTGCCAGCAGTTACTCGAAAATAAATGCTAGGGAGACCCAGTACTTC.

The CDR3 bases are TGTGCCAGCAGCCAAAAACAGGGTGAAAGGATCTACGAGCAGTACTTC. It translates to CASSQKQGERIYEQYF. The chain is built from TRBV4-2 and TRBJ2-7; tentative D call: TRBD1 (6 bases). Germline V gene data show CDR1 as LGHNA and CDR2 as YNFKEQ. Trimming pared 2 bases from V and 3 bases from J, leaving 17 bases between. This CDR3 has 16 residues.

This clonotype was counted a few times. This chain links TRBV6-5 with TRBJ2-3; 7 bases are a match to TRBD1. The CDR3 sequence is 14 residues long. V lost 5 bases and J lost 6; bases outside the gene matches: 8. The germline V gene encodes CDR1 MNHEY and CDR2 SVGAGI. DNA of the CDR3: TGTGCCAGCAGTATGGGACAGCCAGGGGATACGCAGTATTTT. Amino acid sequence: CASSMGQPGDTQYF.

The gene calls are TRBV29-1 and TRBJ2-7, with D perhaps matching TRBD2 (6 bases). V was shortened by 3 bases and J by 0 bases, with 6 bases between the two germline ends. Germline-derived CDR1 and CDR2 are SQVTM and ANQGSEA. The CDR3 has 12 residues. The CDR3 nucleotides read TGCAGCGTTGACGGGAGCTCCTACGAGCAGTACTTC. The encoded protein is CSVDGSSYEQYF.

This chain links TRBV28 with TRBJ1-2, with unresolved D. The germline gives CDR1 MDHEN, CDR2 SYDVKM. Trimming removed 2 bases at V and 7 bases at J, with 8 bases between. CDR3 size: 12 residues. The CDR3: CASSLSGIGYTF. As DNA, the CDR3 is TGTGCCAGCAGTTTAAGTGGAATTGGCTACACCTTC.

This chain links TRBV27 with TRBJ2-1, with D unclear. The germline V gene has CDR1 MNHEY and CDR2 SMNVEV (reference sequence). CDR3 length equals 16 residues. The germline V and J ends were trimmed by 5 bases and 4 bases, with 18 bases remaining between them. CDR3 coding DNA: TGTGCCAGCAGTCCGATCGACAACTCCGGATACAATGAGCAGTTCTTC. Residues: CASSPIDNSGYNEQFF.

DNA of the CDR3: TGTGCCAGCAGTTTATTTTGGGGGACCGATGAGCAGTTCTTC. Protein product: CASSLFWGTDEQFF. This chain joins TRBV28 and TRBJ2-1; D may correspond to TRBD1 or TRBD2 (5 bases each). The CDR3 consists of 14 residues. Trimming took off 1 base at V and 8 bases at J, with 12 bases between the two ends. The germline gives CDR1 MDHEN, CDR2 SYDVKM. The full variable domain, its missing parts supplied by reference TRBV28 and TRBJ2-1, is DVKVTQSSRYLVKRTGEKVFLECVQDMDHENMFWYRQDPGLGLRLIYFSYDVKMKEKGDIPEGYSVSREKKERFSLILESASTNQTSMYLCASSLFWGTDEQFFGPGTRLTVL.

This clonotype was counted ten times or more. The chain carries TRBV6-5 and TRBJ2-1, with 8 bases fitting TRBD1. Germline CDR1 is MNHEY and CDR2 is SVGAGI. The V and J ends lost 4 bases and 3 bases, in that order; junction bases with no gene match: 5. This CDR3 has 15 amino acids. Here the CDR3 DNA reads TGTGCCAGCAGTTTGACAGGGGATAACTACAATGAGCAGTTCTTC. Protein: CASSLTGDNYNEQFF.

The CDR3 spells CASSGPGPRNEQFF. CDR3 in DNA: TGTGCCAGCAGCGGACCGGGCCCCAGGAATGAGCAGTTCTTC. V is TRBV5-6 and J is TRBJ2-1; D gene uncertain. The germline V and J ends were trimmed by 4 bases and 7 bases, with 15 bases remaining between them. The CDR3 extends over 14 amino acids. Germline loops: CDR1 SGHDT, CDR2 YYEEEE. Full variable domain (remainder filled in from reference TRBV5-6 and TRBJ2-1): DAGVTQSPTHLIKTRGQQVTLRCSPKSGHDTVSWYQQALGQGPQFIFQYYEEEERQRGNFPDRFSGHQFPNYSSELNVNALLLGDSALYLCASSGPGPRNEQFFGPGTRLTVL.

The CDR3 spells CSVEGTIPDTQYF. The CDR3 DNA is TGCAGCGTTGAAGGGACGATACCGGATACGCAGTATTTT. The chain couples TRBV29-1 to TRBJ2-3; D gene ambiguous. This CDR3 contains 13 residues. CDR1 and CDR2 (germline): SQVTM, ANQGSEA. The germline V and J ends were trimmed by 1 base and 6 bases, with 11 bases remaining between them.

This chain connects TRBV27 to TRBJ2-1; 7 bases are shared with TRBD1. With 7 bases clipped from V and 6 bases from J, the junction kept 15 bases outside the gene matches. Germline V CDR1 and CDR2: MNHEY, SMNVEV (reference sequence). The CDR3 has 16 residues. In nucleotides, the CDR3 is TGTGCCAGCACCCTACTCGGGACAGCGCCCCGCAATGAGCAGTTCTTC. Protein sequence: CASTLLGTAPRNEQFF.

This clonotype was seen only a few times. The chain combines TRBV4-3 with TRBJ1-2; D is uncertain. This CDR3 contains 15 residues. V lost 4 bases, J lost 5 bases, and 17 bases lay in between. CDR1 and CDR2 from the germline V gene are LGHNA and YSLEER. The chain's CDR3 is CASSLNSEGGYGYTF. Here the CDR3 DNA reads TGCGCCAGCAGCCTAAACTCGGAAGGAGGGTATGGCTACACCTTC.

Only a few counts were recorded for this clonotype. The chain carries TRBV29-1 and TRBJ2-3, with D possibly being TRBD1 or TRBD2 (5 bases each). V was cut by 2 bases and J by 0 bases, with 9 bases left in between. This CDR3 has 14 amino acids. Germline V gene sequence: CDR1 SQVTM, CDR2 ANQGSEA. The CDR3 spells CSVENRDSTDTQYF. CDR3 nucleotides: TGCAGCGTTGAAAATCGGGACAGCACAGATACGCAGTATTTT.

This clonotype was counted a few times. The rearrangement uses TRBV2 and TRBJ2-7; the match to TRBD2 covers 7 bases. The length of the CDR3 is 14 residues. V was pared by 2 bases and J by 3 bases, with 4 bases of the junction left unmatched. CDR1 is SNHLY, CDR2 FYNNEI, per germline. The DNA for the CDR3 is TGTGCCAGCAGTGAACGGACTAGGGACTACGAGCAGTACTTC. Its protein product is CASSERTRDYEQYF.

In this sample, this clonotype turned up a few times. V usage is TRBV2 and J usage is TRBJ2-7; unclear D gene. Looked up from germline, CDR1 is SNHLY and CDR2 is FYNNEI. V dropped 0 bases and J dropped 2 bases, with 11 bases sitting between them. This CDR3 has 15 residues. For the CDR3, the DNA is TGTGCCAGCAGTGAAGCGCGGTCAGCCACCTACGAGCAGTACTTC. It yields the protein CASSEARSATYEQYF.

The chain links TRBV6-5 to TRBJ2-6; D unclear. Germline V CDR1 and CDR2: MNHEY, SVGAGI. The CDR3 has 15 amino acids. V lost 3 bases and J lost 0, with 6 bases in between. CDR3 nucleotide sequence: TGTGCCAGCAGTTATAGGATCTCTGGGGCCAACGTCCTGACTTTC. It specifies CASSYRISGANVLTF.

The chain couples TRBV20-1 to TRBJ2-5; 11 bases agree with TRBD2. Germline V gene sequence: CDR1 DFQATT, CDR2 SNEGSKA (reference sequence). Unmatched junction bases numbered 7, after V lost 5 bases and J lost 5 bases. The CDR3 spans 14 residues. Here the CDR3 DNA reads TGCAGTGCTTCCGGGACTAGCGGTATTGAGACCCAGTACTTC. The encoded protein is CSASGTSGIETQYF.

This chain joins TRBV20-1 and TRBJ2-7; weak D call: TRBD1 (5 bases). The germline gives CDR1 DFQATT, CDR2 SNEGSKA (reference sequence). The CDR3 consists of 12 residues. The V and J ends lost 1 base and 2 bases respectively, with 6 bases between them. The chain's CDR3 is CSARAGTYEQYF. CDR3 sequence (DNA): TGCAGTGCTAGAGCAGGGACCTACGAGCAGTACTTC.